These T cell receptor beta chains were read from a single sample in a study of cytotoxic CD8 clonotypes in ibrutinib-treated CLL. Assay: immunoSEQ multiplex PCR; the TCRdb copy retains only in-frame clones and omits some. The table lists about 50,000 clones, 57% of them singletons, with around 30% in the top ten. This material consisted of PBMCs, taken after 24 months of ibrutinib treatment. The receptors were sampled from a human donor with chronic lymphocytic leukemia. Each CDR3 is given with its conserved first and last residue. Each record gives: clone size, V gene, D gene, J gene, CDR3 DNA, CDR3 protein. The D gene is left open where the match is weak. A clone size is listed for some rows: how often the clone was seen (once, few, many), or a class if it is expanded.

size: .; V: TRBV6-1; D: .; J: TRBJ1-2; DNA: TGTGCCAGCAGGGGACCGCGGGCGGAAGGCTACACCTTC; CDR3: CASRGPRAEGYTF
size: .; V: TRBV6-1; D: .; J: TRBJ2-7; DNA: TGTGCCAGCGGGACCGTCTCCTACGAGCAGTACTTC; CDR3: CASGTVSYEQYF
size: few; V: TRBV29-1; D: .; J: TRBJ2-5; DNA: TGCAGCGACCCGACCCGGCCGCGGGAGACCCAGTACTTC; CDR3: CSDPTRPRETQYF
size: few; V: TRBV19; D: .; J: TRBJ1-6; DNA: TGTGCCACCAGGGACATCGGACTTACCAATTCACCCCTCCACTTT; CDR3: CATRDIGLTNSPLHF
size: few; V: TRBV2; D: .; J: TRBJ1-5; DNA: TGTGCCAGCAGCCCATGGGCAGGCGTCGAAAATCAGCCCCAGCATTTT; CDR3: CASSPWAGVENQPQHF
size: few; V: TRBV7-2; D: .; J: TRBJ1-5; DNA: TGTGCCAGCAGCTTGTACAATCAGCCCCAGCATTTT; CDR3: CASSLYNQPQHF
size: .; V: TRBV19; D: .; J: TRBJ1-2; DNA: TGTGCCAGTACCTTTTGGGGGGACAACTATGGCTACACCTTC; CDR3: CASTFWGDNYGYTF
size: .; V: TRBV2; D: TRBD1; J: TRBJ1-2; DNA: TGTGCCGGAAGACAGGGGTTATGGTATGGCTACACCTTC; CDR3: CAGRQGLWYGYTF
size: few; V: TRBV2; D: .; J: TRBJ2-3; DNA: TGTGCCAGCATCGAGGGGGAGTATAGAGATACGCAGTATTTT; CDR3: CASIEGEYRDTQYF
size: .; V: TRBV6-1; D: TRBD2; J: TRBJ2-3; DNA: TGTGCCAGCAGTGAACCCACTCGGCTAGCGGGCGTCGCGGATACGCAGTATTTT; CDR3: CASSEPTRLAGVADTQYF
size: .; V: TRBV5-1; D: .; J: TRBJ1-1; DNA: TGCGCCAGCAGCTTGGTTCGGGGTCTCACTGAAGCTTTCTTT; CDR3: CASSLVRGLTEAFF
size: .; V: TRBV10-3; D: .; J: TRBJ1-4; DNA: TGTGCCATCAAGGCAGCAACTAATGAAAAACTGTTTTTT; CDR3: CAIKAATNEKLFF
size: once; V: TRBV5-1; D: TRBD1; J: TRBJ2-5; DNA: TGCGCCAGCAGCCCGACTGACAGGGGACAAGAGACCCAGTACTTC; CDR3: CASSPTDRGQETQYF
size: few; V: TRBV15; D: .; J: TRBJ1-2; DNA: TGTGCCACCAGCAGGGCAGGGATCGGATGGGGCTACACCTTC; CDR3: CATSRAGIGWGYTF
size: .; V: TRBV5-4; D: .; J: TRBJ2-7; DNA: TGTGCCAGCAGCCCCAGGAGTAGCTACGAGCAGTACTTC; CDR3: CASSPRSSYEQYF
size: .; V: TRBV6-5; D: TRBD1; J: TRBJ1-6; DNA: TGTGCCAGCAGCCCGGACAGGAGGCCACCCCTCCACTTT; CDR3: CASSPDRRPPLHF
size: .; V: TRBV5-6; D: .; J: TRBJ2-2; DNA: TGTGCCAGCAGCGGGTTTCGACATTCCACCGGGGAGCTGTTTTTT; CDR3: CASSGFRHSTGELFF
size: few; V: TRBV4-2; D: .; J: TRBJ2-5; DNA: TGTGCCAGCAGCCAAGACCACCGGCGTGAGGAGACCCAGTACTTC; CDR3: CASSQDHRREETQYF
size: .; V: TRBV11-2; D: .; J: TRBJ2-1; DNA: TGTGCCAGCAGCTTCCATCCGGGGAATGAGCAGTTCTTC; CDR3: CASSFHPGNEQFF
size: .; V: TRBV19; D: .; J: TRBJ1-1; DNA: TGTGCCAGTAGTTCTCCCGGCACTGAAGCTTTCTTT; CDR3: CASSSPGTEAFF
size: .; V: TRBV19; D: .; J: TRBJ2-3; DNA: TGTGCCAGTACCGACAACCCGGGCACGGGCACAGATACGCAGTATTTT; CDR3: CASTDNPGTGTDTQYF
size: .; V: TRBV11-2; D: TRBD1; J: TRBJ2-5; DNA: TGTGCCAGCAGCTTAGGGGTTACGACAGGGGTAGAGACCCAGTACTTC; CDR3: CASSLGVTTGVETQYF
size: .; V: TRBV5-1; D: .; J: TRBJ1-2; DNA: TGCGCCAGCAGCTTGGAGCAGGGGCGCTATGGCTACACCTTC; CDR3: CASSLEQGRYGYTF
size: few; V: TRBV6-1; D: .; J: TRBJ2-1; DNA: TGTGCCAGCAGGGTTGGTCTCTTCGATGAGCAGTTCTTC; CDR3: CASRVGLFDEQFF
size: medium-sized; V: TRBV19; D: TRBD2; J: TRBJ2-1; DNA: TGTGCCAGTAGTACCTCCTTTGGGGGGGTCAGAGAGCAGTTCTTC; CDR3: CASSTSFGGVREQFF
size: .; V: TRBV10-2; D: .; J: TRBJ1-1; DNA: TGCGCCAGCAGGGCCGGGGCAACTGAAGCTTTCTTT; CDR3: CASRAGATEAFF
size: .; V: TRBV5-1; D: .; J: TRBJ1-4; DNA: TGCGCCAGCAGCTTGGTGGGGACCGGCAATGAAAAACTGTTTTTT; CDR3: CASSLVGTGNEKLFF
size: .; V: TRBV5-1; D: TRBD1; J: TRBJ2-7; DNA: TGCGCCAGCAGGGGACAGGGCTACGAGCAGTACTTC; CDR3: CASRGQGYEQYF
size: .; V: TRBV5-1; D: TRBD1; J: TRBJ1-1; DNA: TGCGCCAGCAGCCCCAGTCCCGGGACAGGGATAGGCACTGAAGCTTTCTTT; CDR3: CASSPSPGTGIGTEAFF
size: .; V: TRBV7-9; D: .; J: TRBJ1-1; DNA: TGTGCCAGCAGCCCCCGGGACTTACAGAACACTGAAGCTTTCTTT; CDR3: CASSPRDLQNTEAFF
size: .; V: TRBV4-2; D: TRBD2; J: TRBJ2-5; DNA: TGTGCCAGCAGCCCCAGCGGGGTTCCTGGGGAGACCCAGTACTTC; CDR3: CASSPSGVPGETQYF
size: .; V: TRBV28; D: TRBD1; J: TRBJ1-2; DNA: TGTGCCAGCAGCCCACAGGGGGCGCGTGGCTATGGCTACACCTTC; CDR3: CASSPQGARGYGYTF
size: few; V: TRBV7-9; D: TRBD2; J: TRBJ2-2; DNA: TGTGCCAGCAGCCACACTAGCGGGGGGACCGGGGAGCTGTTTTTT; CDR3: CASSHTSGGTGELFF
size: few; V: TRBV13; D: .; J: TRBJ2-3; DNA: TGTGCCAGCAGCCGACTAGGGGATACGCAGTATTTT; CDR3: CASSRLGDTQYF
size: .; V: TRBV6-1; D: .; J: TRBJ2-3; DNA: TGTGCCAGCAGTGGAGGGGCGTCGGAGGGTACAGATACGCAGTATTTT; CDR3: CASSGGASEGTDTQYF
size: .; V: TRBV29-1; D: TRBD1; J: TRBJ2-7; DNA: TGCAGCGTTGTCCGGGACAGGGTCAACGAGCAGTACTTC; CDR3: CSVVRDRVNEQYF
size: .; V: TRBV29-1; D: TRBD1; J: TRBJ2-3; DNA: TGCAGCGTTGGACAGGGGGGAGATACGCAGTATTTT; CDR3: CSVGQGGDTQYF
size: medium-sized; V: TRBV9; D: .; J: TRBJ1-1; DNA: TGTGCCAGCAGCGTCGGTCAGGTTGCCTCCGTGGGTGAAGCTTTCTTT; CDR3: CASSVGQVASVGEAFF
size: .; V: TRBV15; D: .; J: TRBJ2-3; DNA: TGTGCCTCCCGGGACCAAAACACAGATACGCAGTATTTT; CDR3: CASRDQNTDTQYF
size: .; V: TRBV11-2; D: .; J: TRBJ1-3; DNA: TGTGCCAGCAGCTCCCGGGACTCAGGAAACACCATATATTTT; CDR3: CASSSRDSGNTIYF
size: many; V: TRBV5-4; D: TRBD1; J: TRBJ1-6; DNA: TGTGCCAGCAGCCCTACAGGGGACTCACCCCTCCACTTT; CDR3: CASSPTGDSPLHF
size: .; V: TRBV5-1; D: TRBD1; J: TRBJ1-2; DNA: TGCGCCAGCAGCTCGACTGTCCCGGGACAGGGGAACTATGGCTACACCTTC; CDR3: CASSSTVPGQGNYGYTF
size: .; V: TRBV5-1; D: TRBD1; J: TRBJ1-6; DNA: TGCGCCAGCAGCTTGGGGGACAGAGATAATTCACCCCTCCACTTT; CDR3: CASSLGDRDNSPLHF
size: few; V: TRBV5-1; D: TRBD1; J: TRBJ1-1; DNA: TGCGCCAGCAGCTTATCCCCCGGACAGGAATCCAGCGGGGCTTTCTTT; CDR3: CASSLSPGQESSGAFF
size: .; V: TRBV15; D: TRBD1; J: TRBJ2-7; DNA: TGTGCCACCAGCCAAGACAGGGAATACGAGCAGTACTTC; CDR3: CATSQDREYEQYF
size: once; V: TRBV14; D: .; J: TRBJ2-1; DNA: TGTGCCAGCAGCCCCGGGATCGGGGCCAATGAGCAGTTCTTC; CDR3: CASSPGIGANEQFF
size: .; V: TRBV11-2; D: TRBD1; J: TRBJ1-1; DNA: TGTGCCAGCAGACCCCTCAGCCGGGACAGGGCGCCCACTGAAGCTTTCTTT; CDR3: CASRPLSRDRAPTEAFF
size: .; V: TRBV11-2; D: TRBD2; J: TRBJ2-5; DNA: TGTGCCAGCAGTGAATTGGCCGGGGGGGAGACCCAGTACTTC; CDR3: CASSELAGGETQYF